Sequencing of this T cell receptor beta chain was carried out in a study of post-analysis software for immune sequencing data (dated by TCRdb to 2015 to 2017). Study-level background: Recorded disease courses included relapsing-remitting, secondary progressive and progressive-relapsing multiple sclerosis, with some patients lacking subtype annotation. Patient repertoires were compared against roughly 12 previously published healthy control repertoires from donors aged 6 to 25 years. A subset of samples was prepared in parallel using single-end sample barcoding, then pooled and co-amplified after Illumina adapter ligation. The paper as a whole reports these results and caveats: Normalized Chao1 diversity was significantly lower in multiple sclerosis patients than controls, suggesting substantial peripheral T-cell clonal expansion. When samples were clustered directly using the F measure, samples prepared in the same batch co-clustered strongly, which prompted a batch-effect correction. The control group was slightly older than the multiple sclerosis patient group. Several TRBV segments, including TRBV5-6, TRBV5-1 and TRBV20-1, were significantly more frequent in patients than controls.

About this clonotype itself: It lacks a known antigen. Base-call qualities are not available, and no considerably larger clone is one nucleotide away.

The CDR3 contains 16 residues, cysteine and phenylalanine counted. Only the CDR3 part of the read is kept: 48 bases, read in frame from the first base. CDR1 and CDR2 are read off the germline V gene as SGHRS and YFSETQ. V loses 2 bases of germline sequence and J loses 0 bases, and the interval between the two ends is 12 bases. To demonstrate the VDJtools post-analysis software, the study profiled TCR beta repertoires from the peripheral blood of around 13 young patients with multiple sclerosis. Multiple sclerosis patients were children and adolescents aged about 6 to 15 years. The library was built by means of PCR. Sequenced using an Illumina HiSeq 2500. Unique molecular identifiers were incorporated into TCR beta cDNA libraries to reduce PCR and sequencing biases. Per 1 to 10 million input T cells, around 500,000 cDNA molecules were obtained, such that each molecule approximated one T cell. The same protocol used for the earlier healthy control dataset was applied to prepare and sequence the patient libraries. Within a given batch, samples were prepared together, multiplexed and sequenced on the same HiSeq lane. In the authors' own workflow: Raw barcoded reads were processed with MIGEC, discarding single-read molecular identifier groups before consensus assembly and CDR3 extraction. Clonotype tables were post-analysed with VDJtools, and diversity was normalized by down-sampling all datasets to the smallest sample size. Repertoire overlap clustering matched CDR3 amino acid but not nucleotide sequences to correct batch-related cross-sample contamination. Through fastp at Q25 and MiXCR, TCRdb rebuilt clones from the public reads, retaining in-frame beta chains. Every CDR3 protein is listed once, alongside the most common genes and DNA of its rows. None of the V and J calls come from the authors' own analysis; TCRdb made them. A total of over 700,000 distinct CDR3 sequences appear in this sample, about 27% of them only once. 0.5% to 0.6% of the sample lies in the top ten.

The rearranged segments are TRBV5-1 and TRBJ2-4, with the D gene uncertain. Specimen: blood. The receptor comes from a girl between 5 and 17 years old with multiple sclerosis. Here is the DNA: TGCGCCAGCAGCTTTGTCGGGCCACTAGCCAAAAACATTCAGTACTTC. Translated, it reads CASSFVGPLAKNIQYF.